This section outlines one T cell receptor beta chain sequence together with its context. The sample is drawn from a study of T cell changes during pregnancy in multiple sclerosis. Some clones are missing from TCRdb's copy, which holds only in-frame ones; the method was immunoSEQ multiplex PCR. The repertoire includes tens of thousands of clones, nearly 90% of them detected once, and about 5.1% sits in the top ten. The CDR3 has 14 residues. V was clipped by 2 bases and J by 3 bases, with 11 bases between them. Germline values: CDR1 LGHNA, CDR2 YNFKEQ. This sample comprised peripheral blood, obtained after pregnancy. This chain links TRBV4-2 with TRBJ2-7; a possible D gene is TRBD1 (6 bases). This receptor was identified in a female donor in good health, enrolled as a control in a pregnancy study. CDR3 nucleotides: TGTGCCAGCAGCCAAATAGACAGGCACTACGAGCAGTACTTC. Protein product: CASSQIDRHYEQYF.